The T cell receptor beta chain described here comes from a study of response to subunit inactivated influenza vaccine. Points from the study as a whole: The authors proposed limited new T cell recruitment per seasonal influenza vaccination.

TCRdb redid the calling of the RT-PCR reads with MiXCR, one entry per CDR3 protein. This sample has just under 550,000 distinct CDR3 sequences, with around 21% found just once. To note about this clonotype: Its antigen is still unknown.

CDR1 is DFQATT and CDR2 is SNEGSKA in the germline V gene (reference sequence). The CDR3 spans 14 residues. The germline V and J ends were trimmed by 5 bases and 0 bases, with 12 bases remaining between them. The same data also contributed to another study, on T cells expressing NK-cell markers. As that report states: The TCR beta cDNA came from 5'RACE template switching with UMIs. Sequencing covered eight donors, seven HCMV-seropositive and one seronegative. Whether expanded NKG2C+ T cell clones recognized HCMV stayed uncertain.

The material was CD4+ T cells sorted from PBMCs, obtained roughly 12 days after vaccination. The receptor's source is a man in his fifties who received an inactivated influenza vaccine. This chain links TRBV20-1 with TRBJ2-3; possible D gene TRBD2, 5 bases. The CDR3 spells CSALRTSSTDTQYF. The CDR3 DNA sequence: TGCAGTGCTCTGAGGACTTCTAGCACAGATACGCAGTATTTT.